This T cell receptor beta chain emerged from a study of blood T cell repertoires in COVID-19. Study context: Acute and convalescent COVID-19 samples came from the United States, Italy and Spain. T cells, B-cell-depleted T cells, or PBMCs provided the cDNA or gDNA that served as material.

Enrollment of patients from Seattle took place during active infection, with longitudinal follow-up. Source study methods: Using reference gene primer amplification, nucleated cell counts were estimated. Clones were read by immunoSEQ multiplex PCR, and TCRdb kept only the in-frame ones, dropping some. V, J and clone size are those of that table, while D and trimming were read from the DNA. This sample has some 60,000 clones, with roughly four fifths found just once. This TCR was sampled from a man at least 80 years old with COVID-19, enrolled during active disease. Sample: peripheral blood.

For the CDR3, the DNA is TGCGCCAGCAGGCCGGTCCCGCCCCCGGAGACCCAGTACTTC. It is translated as CASRPVPPPETQYF. The chain links TRBV5-1 to TRBJ2-5, with D hard to call. Trimming stripped 5 bases from V and 5 bases from J, with 16 bases between. This CDR3 is 14 amino acids long. The germline gives CDR1 SGHRS, CDR2 YFSETQ.